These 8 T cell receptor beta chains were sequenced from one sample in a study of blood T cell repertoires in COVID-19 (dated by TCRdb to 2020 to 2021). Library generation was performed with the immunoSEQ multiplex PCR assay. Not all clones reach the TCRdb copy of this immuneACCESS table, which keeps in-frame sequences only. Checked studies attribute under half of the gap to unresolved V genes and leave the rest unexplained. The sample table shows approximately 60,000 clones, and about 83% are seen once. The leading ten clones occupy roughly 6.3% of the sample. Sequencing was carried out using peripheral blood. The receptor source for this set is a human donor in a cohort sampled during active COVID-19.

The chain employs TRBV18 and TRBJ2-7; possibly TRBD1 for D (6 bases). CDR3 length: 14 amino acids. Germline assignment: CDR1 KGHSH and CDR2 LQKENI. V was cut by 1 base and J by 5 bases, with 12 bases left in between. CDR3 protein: CASSPQLGAHEQYF. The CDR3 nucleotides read TGTGCCAGCTCACCACAATTGGGGGCCCACGAGCAGTACTTC. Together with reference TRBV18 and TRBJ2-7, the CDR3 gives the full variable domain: NAGVMQNPRHLVRRRGQEARLRCSPMKGHSHVYWYRQLPEEGLKFMVYLQKENIIDESGMPKERFSAEFPKEGPSILRIQQVVRGDSAAYFCASSPQLGAHEQYFGPGTRLTVT.

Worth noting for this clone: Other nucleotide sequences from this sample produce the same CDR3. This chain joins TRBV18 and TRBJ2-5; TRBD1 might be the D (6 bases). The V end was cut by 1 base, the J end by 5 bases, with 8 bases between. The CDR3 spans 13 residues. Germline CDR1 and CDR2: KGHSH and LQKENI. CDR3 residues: CASSPRGQETQYF. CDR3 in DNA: TGTGCCAGCTCACCACGAGGACAGGAGACCCAGTACTTC. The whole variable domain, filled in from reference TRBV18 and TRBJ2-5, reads NAGVMQNPRHLVRRRGQEARLRCSPMKGHSHVYWYRQLPEEGLKFMVYLQKENIIDESGMPKERFSAEFPKEGPSILRIQQVVRGDSAAYFCASSPRGQETQYFGPGTRLLVL.

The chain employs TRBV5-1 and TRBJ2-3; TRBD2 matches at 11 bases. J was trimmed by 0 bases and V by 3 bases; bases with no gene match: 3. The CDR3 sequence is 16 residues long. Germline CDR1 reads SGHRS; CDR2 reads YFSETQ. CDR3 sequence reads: CASSSGTSGSTDTQYF. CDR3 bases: TGCGCCAGCAGCTCCGGGACTAGCGGAAGCACAGATACGCAGTATTTT.

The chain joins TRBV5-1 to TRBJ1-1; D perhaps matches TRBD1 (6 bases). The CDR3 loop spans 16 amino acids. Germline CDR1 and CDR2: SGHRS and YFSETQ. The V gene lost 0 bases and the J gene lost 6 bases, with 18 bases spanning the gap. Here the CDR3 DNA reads TGCGCCAGCAGCTTGGGGGGCCCAGGGGCGCATCCTGAAGCTTTCTTT. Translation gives CASSLGGPGAHPEAFF.

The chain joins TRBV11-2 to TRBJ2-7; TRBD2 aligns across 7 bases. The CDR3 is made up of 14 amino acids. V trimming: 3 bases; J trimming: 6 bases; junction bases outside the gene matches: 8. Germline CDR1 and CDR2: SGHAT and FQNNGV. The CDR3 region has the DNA TGTGCCAGCAGCTTGGGAGGGAGACTCTCCGAGCAGTACTTC. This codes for CASSLGGRLSEQYF.

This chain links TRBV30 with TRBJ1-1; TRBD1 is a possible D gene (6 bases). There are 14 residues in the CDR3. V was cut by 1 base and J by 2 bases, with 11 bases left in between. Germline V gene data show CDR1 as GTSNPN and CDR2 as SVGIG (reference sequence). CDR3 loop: CAWSAQGLNTEAFF. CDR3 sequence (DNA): TGTGCCTGGAGTGCACAGGGTTTAAACACTGAAGCTTTCTTT.

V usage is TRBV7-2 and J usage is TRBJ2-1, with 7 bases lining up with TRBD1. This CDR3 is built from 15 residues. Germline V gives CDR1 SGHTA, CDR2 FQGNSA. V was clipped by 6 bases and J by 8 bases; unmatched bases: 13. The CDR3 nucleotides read TGTGCCAGCAGTTCCGGGACAGTTACCATCCATGAGCAGTTCTTC. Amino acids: CASSSGTVTIHEQFF. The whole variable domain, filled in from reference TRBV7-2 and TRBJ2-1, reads GAGVSQSPSNKVTEKGKDVELRCDPISGHTALYWYRQSLGQGLEFLIYFQGNSAPDKSGLPSDRFSAERTGGSVSTLTIQRTQQEDSAVYLCASSSGTVTIHEQFFGPGTRLTVL.

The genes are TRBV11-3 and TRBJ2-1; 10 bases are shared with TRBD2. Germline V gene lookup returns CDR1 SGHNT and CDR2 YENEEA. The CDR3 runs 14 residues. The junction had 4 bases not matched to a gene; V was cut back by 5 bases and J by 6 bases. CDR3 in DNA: TGTGCCAGCAGCGCCCGGACTAGCGGCAATGAGCAGTTCTTC. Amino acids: CASSARTSGNEQFF.